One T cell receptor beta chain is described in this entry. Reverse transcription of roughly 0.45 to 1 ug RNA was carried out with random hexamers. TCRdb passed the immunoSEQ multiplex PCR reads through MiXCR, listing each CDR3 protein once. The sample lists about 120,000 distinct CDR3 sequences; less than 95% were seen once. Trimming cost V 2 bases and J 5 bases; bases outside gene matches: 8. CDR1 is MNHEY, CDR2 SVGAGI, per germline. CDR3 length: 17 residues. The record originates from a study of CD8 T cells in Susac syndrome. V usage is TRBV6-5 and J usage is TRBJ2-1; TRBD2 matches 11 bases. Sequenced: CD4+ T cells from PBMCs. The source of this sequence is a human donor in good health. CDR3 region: CASSYPRLAGQHNEQFF. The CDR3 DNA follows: TGTGCCAGCAGTTACCCCAGACTAGCGGGACAACACAATGAGCAGTTCTTC.